This T cell receptor (beta chain) came from a study of vaccination and CD4 T cells after COVID-19. At the level of the study: Samples after vaccination came a median approximately 2.5 months past dose two, ranging 14 to 241.

Germline V gene data show CDR1 as SGHAT and CDR2 as FQNNGV. The junction had 9 bases not matched to a gene; V was cut back by 3 bases and J by 10 bases. The CDR3 is 15 amino acids. Comment on this clonotype: The target antigen is unknown.

The assay that was used to sequence DNA from cultured CD4+ T cells was the Oncomine TCR Beta short-read assay. TCRdb re-called the PCR reads with MiXCR, one entry per CDR3 protein. This table holds around 15,000 distinct CDR3 sequences, approximately 77% found once. The treatment: approximately nine-day PBMC culture with coronavirus spike peptide pools or control peptides (ViraFEST assay). Antigen-specific T cell expansion with peptide pools preceded TCR sequencing in the ViraFEST approach. This receptor was obtained from a human donor who received a COVID-19 vaccine. V gene TRBV11-2 combines with J gene TRBJ1-6; 7 bases fit TRBD1. The specimen was CD4+ T cells from blood, cultured in vitro, collected after SARS-CoV-2 vaccination. For the CDR3, the DNA is TGTGCCAGCAGCTTTGACAGGGACCCTTCATCACCCCTCCACTTT. It codes for CASSFDRDPSSPLHF.